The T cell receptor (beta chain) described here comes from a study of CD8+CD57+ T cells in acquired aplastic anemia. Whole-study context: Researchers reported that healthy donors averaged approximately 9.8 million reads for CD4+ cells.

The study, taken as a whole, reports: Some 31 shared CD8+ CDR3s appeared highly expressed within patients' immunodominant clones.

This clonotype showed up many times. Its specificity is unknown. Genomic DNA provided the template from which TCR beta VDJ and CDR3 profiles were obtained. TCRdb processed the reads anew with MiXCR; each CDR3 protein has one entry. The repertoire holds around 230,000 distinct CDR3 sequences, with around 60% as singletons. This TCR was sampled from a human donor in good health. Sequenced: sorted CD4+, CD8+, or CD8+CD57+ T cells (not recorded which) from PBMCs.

CDR3 residues: CATSDLRYGNTQYF. Here the CDR3 DNA reads TGTGCCACCAGTGATTTGCGGTACGGGAATACGCAGTATTTT. The chain employs TRBV24-1 and TRBJ2-3, with D tentatively TRBD2 (5 bases). The germline V gene has CDR1 KGHDR and CDR2 SFDVKD. The CDR3 sequence is 14 residues long. V gave up 0 bases and J gave up 7 bases, with 10 bases separating them.